The present TCR beta chain was sequenced within a study of T cell responses to AZD1222 COVID-19 vaccine. Assay: immunoSEQ multiplex PCR; the TCRdb copy retains only in-frame clones and omits some. The top ten hold about 3.5% of the sample, which has 70,000 to 100,000 clones, over 75% seen once. Findings and limits, study-wide: Clonal diversity was possibly underestimated; the donors were predominantly white British and more often female. After two AZD1222 doses, spike-specific TCR breadth and depth rose versus day 0. Of spike-specific TCRs, nearly half reportedly target regions left unmutated in variants. Among AZD1222 vaccinees, only 5 to 7 were seropositive at baseline.

This clone has more than one count but fewer than ten. Its antigen is undetermined. The germline V and J ends were trimmed by 5 bases and 2 bases, with 16 bases remaining between them. This CDR3 has 15 residues. From germline, CDR1 is SGHAT and CDR2 FQDESV (reference sequence). This clonotype was obtained from an adult who received the AZD1222 COVID-19 vaccine. The material sequenced was peripheral blood, taken 28 days after the second AZD1222 dose. This rearrangement joins TRBV11-1 to TRBJ2-7, with D perhaps given as TRBD1 or TRBD2 (5 bases each). CDR3 in amino acids: CASSPEGTNTYEQYF. For the CDR3, the DNA is TGTGCCAGCAGCCCGGAAGGGACCAACACCTACGAGCAGTACTTC.